A single sample is the source of the 28 T cell receptor beta chains below, sequenced in a study of cytomegalovirus exposure and HLA in healthy donors. PCR involved 60 Vbeta and 13 Jbeta primers. Measured with immunoSEQ multiplex PCR; TCRdb has only the in-frame clones, and not every one. The clone table shows about 58,000 clones, with the ten largest holding about 4%. The sequenced sample was PBMCs. All receptors derive from a male donor in good health and CMV-seronegative.

The gene calls are TRBV7-2 and TRBJ1-3; 9 bases fit TRBD1. V dropped 2 bases and J dropped 2; count of bases not matched to a gene: 7. The V gene's germline CDR1 is SGHTA and CDR2 FQGNSA. CDR3 length: 17 residues. Here the CDR3 reads CASSLNAGTGTGNTIYF. The DNA of the CDR3 is TGTGCCAGCAGCTTAAACGCCGGGACAGGGACTGGAAACACCATATATTTT.

The V and J genes are TRBV28 and TRBJ2-1; 9 bases align to TRBD2. Germline V lookup: CDR1 MDHEN, CDR2 SYDVKM. This CDR3 comprises 15 residues. J was trimmed by 6 bases and V by 5 bases; bases with no gene match: 8. Here the CDR3 reads CASSPLAGISNEQFF. The CDR3 DNA reads as TGTGCCAGCAGTCCTCTAGCGGGAATCTCCAATGAGCAGTTCTTC.

The rearrangement links TRBV30 to TRBJ2-3, with D unresolved. Trimming cost V 2 bases and J 6 bases, with 6 bases left between them. CDR1 is GTSNPN, CDR2 SVGIG, per germline (reference sequence). The CDR3 has 11 residues. The CDR3 DNA reads as TGTGCCTGGAGTTCCGGGGATACGCAGTATTTT. Protein: CAWSSGDTQYF. The full variable domain, in which reference TRBV30 and TRBJ2-3 provide the parts outside the CDR3, is SQTIHQWPATLVQPVGSPLSLECTVEGTSNPNLYWYRQAAGRGLQLLFYSVGIGQISSEVPQNLSASRPQDRQFILSSKKLLLSDSGFYLCAWSSGDTQYFGPGTRLTVL.

The genes are TRBV7-6 and TRBJ1-1; D remains unclear. The V end lost 4 bases, the J end lost 3 bases, and 12 bases lay between the germline ends. Per germline, CDR1 SGHVS and CDR2 FNYEAQ. The length of the CDR3 is 14 residues. The CDR3 DNA follows: TGTGCCAGCAGCTCGCCCGACATTCACACTGAAGCTTTCTTT. Translated, it gives CASSSPDIHTEAFF.

The chain uses TRBV2 and TRBJ1-5, with 10 bases that match TRBD1. CDR3 length equals 15 residues. The trim removed 6 bases at V and 2 bases at J, leaving 4 bases unmatched. Germline CDR1 reads SNHLY; CDR2 reads FYNNEI. The CDR3 is CASRRQGAGNQPQHF. The CDR3 nucleotides are TGTGCCAGCAGGCGACAGGGGGCGGGCAATCAGCCCCAGCATTTT.

On this clone itself: The same CDR3 can be traced to other DNA sequences in this sample. V gene TRBV5-1 combines with J gene TRBJ2-1; D remains unclear. This CDR3 is 13 amino acids long. Trimming shortened V by 7 bases and J by 7 bases, and 15 bases separated the two germline ends. CDR1 and CDR2 (germline): SGHRS, YFSETQ. In DNA, the CDR3 is TGCGCCAGCCGAGGAAGTGAAAGAAATGAGCAGTTCTTC. Protein product: CASRGSERNEQFF. The full variable domain, in which reference TRBV5-1 and TRBJ2-1 provide the parts outside the CDR3, is KAGVTQTPRYLIKTRGQQVTLSCSPISGHRSVSWYQQTPGQGLQFLFEYFSETQRNKGNFPGRFSGRQFSNSRSEMNVSTLELGDSALYLCASRGSERNEQFFGPGTRLTVL.

The rearrangement uses TRBV19 and TRBJ2-1; D remains unclear. The germline V and J ends were trimmed by 1 base and 5 bases, with 6 bases remaining between them. The germline gives CDR1 LNHDA, CDR2 SQIVND (reference sequence). CDR3 length: 13 amino acids. CDR3 region: CASSIGSDNEQFF. In DNA, the CDR3 is TGTGCCAGTAGTATAGGGAGCGACAATGAGCAGTTCTTC.

CDR3 DNA: TGTGCCAGCAGCTTAAAAGACAGGGCAGCCTACAATGAGCAGTTCTTC. Translating gives CASSLKDRAAYNEQFF. The rearrangement links TRBV7-3 to TRBJ2-1; 7 positions agree with TRBD1. J gave up 2 bases and V 1 base, and 5 bases lay outside the gene matches. Germline V gene sequence: CDR1 SGHTA, CDR2 FQGTGA. The CDR3 extends over 16 amino acids.

The chain combines TRBV27 with TRBJ1-4; a possible D gene is TRBD1 (6 bases). From germline, CDR1 is MNHEY and CDR2 SMNVEV (reference sequence). CDR3 length: 13 amino acids. V was clipped by 5 bases and J by 8 bases, with 12 bases between them. For the CDR3, the DNA is TGTGCCAGCAGTCCCGGCACAGGGGAAAAACTGTTTTTT. Encoded protein: CASSPGTGEKLFF. The full variable domain, completed using reference TRBV27 and TRBJ1-4, is EAQVTQNPRYLITVTGKKLTVTCSQNMNHEYMSWYRQDPGLGLRQIYYSMNVEVTDKGDVPEGYKVSRKEKRNFPLILESPSPNQTSLYFCASSPGTGEKLFFGSGTQLSVL.

The chain is built from TRBV30 and TRBJ2-5, with a tentative D call TRBD1 (6 bases). Germline CDR1 reads GTSNPN; CDR2 reads SVGIG (reference sequence). The CDR3 covers 14 residues. The V and J ends lost 1 base and 5 bases respectively, with 14 bases between them. CDR3 loop: CAWSEAGEGETQYF. The CDR3 nucleotides are TGTGCCTGGAGTGAGGCAGGGGAAGGGGAGACCCAGTACTTC.

V gene TRBV6-5 combines with J gene TRBJ2-3, with TRBD1 matching 9 bases. Germline loops: CDR1 MNHEY, CDR2 SVGAGI. The V gene end was trimmed by 4 bases and the J gene end by 0 bases; junction bases not matched to a gene: 5. This CDR3 region has 16 residues. The CDR3 DNA sequence: TGTGCCAGCAGTTTGTCCGGGACAGGGAGCACAGATACGCAGTATTTT. The encoded protein is CASSLSGTGSTDTQYF.

This chain connects TRBV9 to TRBJ1-2, with a weak D call TRBD1 (6 bases). V lost 3 bases to trimming and J lost 4 bases, with 22 bases between them. The CDR3 has 17 residues. The germline V gene has CDR1 SGDLS and CDR2 YYNGEE. The CDR3 loop is CASSAKGDPQGSYGYTF. CDR3 bases: TGTGCCAGCAGCGCCAAAGGGGACCCACAGGGTAGCTATGGCTACACCTTC.

The chain carries TRBV28 and TRBJ1-2; 8 positions match TRBD1. CDR1 is MDHEN and CDR2 is SYDVKM in the germline V gene. J lost 4 bases, V lost 6 bases, and 7 bases had no gene match. The CDR3 is 14 amino acids. CDR3 nucleotides: TGTGCCAGCAGGATTCAGGGGGCTGGCTATGGCTACACCTTC. Translating gives CASRIQGAGYGYTF.

This rearrangement joins TRBV7-8 to TRBJ2-3, with TRBD1 identical over 11 bases. Germline V gene sequence: CDR1 SGHVS, CDR2 FQNEAQ. This CDR3 has 16 amino acids. Trimming removed 4 bases from V and 11 bases from J; junction bases left unmatched: 14. The CDR3 DNA is TGTGCCAGCAGCTCCCGCCGGACAGGGGGCCGTCTAGTGCAGTATTTT. This gives the protein CASSSRRTGGRLVQYF. Full variable domain (outside the CDR3, taken from reference TRBV7-8 and TRBJ2-3): GAGVSQSPRYKVAKRGQDVALRCDPISGHVSLFWYQQALGQGPEFLTYFQNEAQLDKSGLPSDRFFAERPEGSVSTLKIQRTQQEDSAVYLCASSSRRTGGRLVQYFGPGTRLTVL.

Here the CDR3 DNA reads TGCGCCAGCAGCAGGGGACAGGGAGGCGAAGCTTTCTTT. It translates to CASSRGQGGEAFF. The chain links TRBV5-1 to TRBJ1-1; 9 bases are shared with TRBD1. V lost 4 bases and J lost 8; bases outside the gene matches: 6. The length of the CDR3 is 13 residues. Per the germline V gene, CDR1 is SGHRS and CDR2 is YFSETQ.

A word on this clone: At one end, the junction sequence differs from germline, possibly due to a read error. The CDR3 here is CASSKQAATDKQYF. DNA of the CDR3: TGCGCCAGCAGCAAACAGGCCGCCACAGATAAGCAGTATTTT. The chain combines TRBV5-1 with TRBJ2-3, with D possibly TRBD1 on 5 matching bases. The germline V gene has CDR1 SGHRS and CDR2 YFSETQ. This CDR3 is built from 14 residues. The whole variable domain, filled in from reference TRBV5-1 and TRBJ2-3, reads KAGVTQTPRYLIKTRGQQVTLSCSPISGHRSVSWYQQTPGQGLQFLFEYFSETQRNKGNFPGRFSGRQFSNSRSEMNVSTLELGDSALYLCASSKQAATDKQYFGPGTRLTVL.

Concerning this clone: Its ends do not fully match the called genes, so a read error is possible. The chain carries TRBV30 and TRBJ2-1, with D unresolved. Germline V gene data show CDR1 as GTSNPN and CDR2 as SVGIG (reference sequence). The CDR3 runs to 15 residues. The CDR3 region has the DNA TGTGCCTGGAGTGTTGGCTCCCCCTCCGACAATGAGCAGTTCTTC. This encodes CAWSVGSPSDNEQFF.

The rearrangement uses TRBV19 and TRBJ1-2; D gene ambiguous. This CDR3 comprises 16 residues. V was cut by 7 bases and J by 0 bases, with 18 bases left in between. From germline, CDR1 is LNHDA and CDR2 SQIVND (reference sequence). Here the CDR3 reads CASTLKLSGSNYGYTF. In DNA form, the CDR3 reads TGTGCCAGTACCTTAAAACTCAGCGGCTCTAACTATGGCTACACCTTC.

The J gene is TRBJ2-4, the V gene TRBV19, with 11 bases aligning to TRBD2. The germline CDR1 and CDR2 sequences are LNHDA and SQIVND (reference sequence). Trimming cost V 3 bases and J 0 bases; bases outside gene matches: 7. This CDR3 is 18 amino acids long. In nucleotides, the CDR3 is TGTGCCAGTAGTATTCAAGGGACTAGCGGAGTAGCCAAAAACATTCAGTACTTC. Residues: CASSIQGTSGVAKNIQYF.

V usage is TRBV4-2 and J usage is TRBJ1-1; 10 nucleotides agree with TRBD1. The junction had 9 bases not matched to a gene; V was cut back by 0 bases and J by 8 bases. This CDR3 contains 16 residues. The germline gives CDR1 LGHNA, CDR2 YNFKEQ. The CDR3 here is CASSQDWGQGTSEAFF. The DNA for the CDR3 is TGTGCCAGCAGCCAAGATTGGGGACAGGGGACTTCAGAAGCTTTCTTT.

The chain employs TRBV4-1 and TRBJ1-3; D is uncertain. The V end lost 0 bases, the J end lost 0 bases, and 18 bases lay between the germline ends. In germline, CDR1 is MGHRA, CDR2 YSYEKL. The CDR3 runs 19 residues. CDR3 DNA sequence: TGCGCCAGCAGCCAAGAAGCGGGTCGGGCCCCTGGCTCTGGAAACACCATATATTTT. It specifies CASSQEAGRAPGSGNTIYF.

A word on this clone: Other DNA sequences in this specimen translate into the identical CDR3. The rearrangement links TRBV6-5 to TRBJ1-6; D unclear. The CDR3 consists of 15 residues. Trimming took 4 bases from V and 9 from J, leaving 16 bases between them. CDR1 and CDR2 from the germline V gene are MNHEY and SVGAGI. The CDR3 coding sequence is TGTGCCAGCAGTTCGGCGGACGGACGGGGTTCACCCCTCCACTTT. It specifies CASSSADGRGSPLHF.

This chain's CDR3 is CASSQTRANTGELFF. CDR3 coding DNA: TGTGCCAGCAGCCAGACCAGGGCGAACACCGGGGAGCTGTTTTTT. The chain joins TRBV7-6 to TRBJ2-2; D may be TRBD1 (5 bases). Per germline, CDR1 SGHVS and CDR2 FNYEAQ. The V gene lost 5 bases and the J gene lost 0 bases, with 10 bases spanning the gap. CDR3 length: 15 amino acids. The full variable domain, completed using reference TRBV7-6 and TRBJ2-2, is GAGVSQSPRYKVTKRGQDVALRCDPISGHVSLYWYRQALGQGPEFLTYFNYEAQQDKSGLPNDRFSAERPEGSISTLTIQRTEQRDSAMYRCASSQTRANTGELFFGEGSRLTVL.

The chain uses TRBV5-1 and TRBJ1-6; the match to TRBD1 covers 9 bases. The CDR3 spans 17 residues. The germline gives CDR1 SGHRS, CDR2 YFSETQ. The V gene end was trimmed by 2 bases and the J gene end by 13 bases; junction bases not matched to a gene: 16. The CDR3 sequence: CASSLQPRDRAFSPLHF. The CDR3 DNA reads TGCGCCAGCAGCTTACAGCCGAGGGACAGGGCCTTTTCGCCCCTCCACTTT.

In regard to this clone: Given the absence of the conserved phenylalanine or tryptophan at the CDR3 end, a read error is likely. This rearrangement joins TRBV5-1 to TRBJ1-3; D unresolved. Trimming stripped 1 base from V and 0 bases from J, with 8 bases between. In germline, CDR1 is SGHRS, CDR2 YFSETQ. CDR3 size: 15 residues. The DNA of the CDR3 is TGCGCCAGCAGCTTGTTGCCAGACTCTGGAAACACCATATATCTT. It codes for CASSLLPDSGNTIYL.

The chain carries TRBV6-5 and TRBJ2-4; TRBD1 agrees at 7 bases. After removal of 0 bases from V and 2 bases from J, the junction contained 4 bases not matched to a gene. CDR3 length: 16 residues. Germline V CDR1 and CDR2: MNHEY, SVGAGI. The CDR3 is CASSYSKGATKNIQYF. The CDR3 DNA reads TGTGCCAGCAGTTACTCGAAGGGGGCAACCAAAAACATTCAGTACTTC.

Points on this clone: This same CDR3 is encoded by further DNA sequences in the sample. The genes are TRBV30 and TRBJ1-5; D unclear. The CDR3 spans 13 residues. V lost 2 bases and J 0 bases, leaving 5 bases between the germline ends. CDR1 and CDR2 (germline): GTSNPN, SVGIG (reference sequence). The CDR3 coding sequence is TGTGCCTGGAGTCGAGATAGCAATCAGCCCCAGCATTTT. Translated: CAWSRDSNQPQHF.

Written as DNA, the CDR3 is TGTGCCAGCCTCGGACAGACTGCAGGCCAGCATTTT. Translating it yields CASLGQTAGQHF. This sequence joins TRBV19 and TRBJ1-5, with D maybe TRBD1 (6 bases). This CDR3 comprises 12 residues. V was pared by 9 bases and J by 12 bases, with 18 bases between. The germline CDR1 and CDR2 sequences are LNHDA and SQIVND (reference sequence).